A selection of T cell receptor beta chains follows, all from one sample in a study of control samples from healthy donors and cancer patients. Generated by immunoSEQ multiplex PCR, the TCRdb table keeps only in-frame clones and is missing some. The sample lists 390,000 or so clones, approximately 92% occurring once. Sequencing input: PBMCs. The receptors shown here come from a man aged 35 to 55 with head and neck cancer. Both conserved end residues are part of each CDR3. The order of the fields is D gene, V gene, CDR3 length, J gene, clone size, CDR3 DNA, CDR3 protein. The D gene is left open where the match is weak. Rows may omit the clone size; those that give it use once, few, many or a size class.

-,TRBV21-1,15,TRBJ2-7,-,TGTGCCAGCACGGGAGCCGGGACAGGGATCCACGAGCAGTACTTC,CASTGAGTGIHEQYF
-,TRBV19,15,TRBJ1-5,-,TGTGCCAGTACCCCTTTCGGGAGTGGGACCCAGCCCCAGCATTTT,CASTPFGSGTQPQHF
-,TRBV2,12,TRBJ2-1,-,TGTGCCAGCAGGAGAACAGGGACTGAACAGTTCTTC,CASRRTGTEQFF
TRBD2,TRBV27,17,TRBJ2-3,-,TGTGCCAGCAGTTTACAGAGGACTAGCGGGAGCACAGATACGCAGTATTTT,CASSLQRTSGSTDTQYF
TRBD2,TRBV30,16,TRBJ2-1,once,TGTGCCTGGAGTCCCAAGGAGCGGGGGAGATTCAATGAGCAGTTCTTC,CAWSPKERGRFNEQFF
TRBD1,TRBV24-1,14,TRBJ2-2,-,TGTGCCACCAGTGCACAGGGGTACACCGGGGAGCTGTTTTTT,CATSAQGYTGELFF
-,TRBV6-5,13,TRBJ1-5,few,TGTGCCAGCAGGGGACGGCAAAATCAGCCCCAGCATTTT,CASRGRQNQPQHF
TRBD1,TRBV7-2,13,TRBJ1-2,-,TGTGCCAGCAGCCCCAGGGGGATACGTGGCTACACCTTC,CASSPRGIRGYTF
-,TRBV9,15,TRBJ2-1,-,TGTGCCAGCAGCGTAGCAGCCCTGTCCCACAATGAGCAGTTCTTC,CASSVAALSHNEQFF
-,TRBV11-2,9,TRBJ1-2,-,TGTGCCGCCCGGGGAGGCTACACCTTC,CAARGGYTF
-,TRBV4-3,17,TRBJ2-7,-,TGCGCCAGCAGCCAAGACCGGGACTTCCGACGACCCTACGAGCAGTACTTC,CASSQDRDFRRPYEQYF
TRBD1,TRBV27,15,TRBJ2-6,-,TGTGCCAGCACCCTGGACAGGGCTGGGGCCAACGTCCTGACTTTC,CASTLDRAGANVLTF
-,TRBV6-6,13,TRBJ2-7,-,TGTGCCAGCAGTGGGGACGGTCCCTACGAGCAATACTTC,CASSGDGPYEQYF
-,TRBV5-1,15,TRBJ2-2,-,TGCGCCAGCAAGGCCCTTCTTGCGAACACTGGGGAGCTGTTTTTT,CASKALLANTGELFF
-,TRBV5-1,15,TRBJ1-2,-,TGCGCCAGCAGCTCTCTCTGGGGGAGTAACTATGGCTACACCTTC,CASSSLWGSNYGYTF
-,TRBV5-1,14,TRBJ2-7,once,TGCGCCAGCAGCTTGAGGCGCGGCCCCTACGAGCAGTACTTC,CASSLRRGPYEQYF
-,TRBV4-1,13,TRBJ1-1,-,TGCGCCAGCAGCCAAGCTAGAGACACTGAAGCTTTCTTT,CASSQARDTEAFF
-,TRBV7-6,15,TRBJ1-6,-,TGTGCCAGCAGCCCCGAGGCGGGGTCTAATTCACCCCTCCACTTT,CASSPEAGSNSPLHF
-,TRBV5-1,15,TRBJ1-3,once,TGCGCCAGCAGCGTGGACAGTTGGACTGGAAACACCATATATTTT,CASSVDSWTGNTIYF
-,TRBV5-5,15,TRBJ1-1,once,TGTGCCAGCAGCTTGGAACTTACAGGGAGCACTGAAGCTTTCTTT,CASSLELTGSTEAFF